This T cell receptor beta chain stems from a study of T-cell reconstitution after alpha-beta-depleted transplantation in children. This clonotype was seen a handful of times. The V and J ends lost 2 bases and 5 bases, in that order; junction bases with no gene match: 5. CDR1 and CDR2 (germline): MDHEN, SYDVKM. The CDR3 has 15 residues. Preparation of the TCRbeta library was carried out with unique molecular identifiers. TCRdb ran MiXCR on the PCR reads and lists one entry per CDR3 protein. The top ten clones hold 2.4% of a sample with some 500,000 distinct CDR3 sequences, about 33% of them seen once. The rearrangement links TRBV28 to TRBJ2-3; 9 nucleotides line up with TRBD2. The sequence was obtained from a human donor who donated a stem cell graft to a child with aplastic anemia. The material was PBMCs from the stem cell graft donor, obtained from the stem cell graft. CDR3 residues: CASSLAGGLEDTQYF. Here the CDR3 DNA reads TGTGCCAGCAGTTTAGCGGGAGGGCTCGAAGATACGCAGTATTTT.